The 5 T cell receptor beta chains below were found in one sample sequenced in a study of T cell responses to AZD1222 COVID-19 vaccine. Here immunoSEQ multiplex PCR was the method, and the copy in TCRdb shows in-frame clones only, minus some. Here the sample spans around 140,000 clones, 90% being singletons. Sequences were derived from peripheral blood, sampled on day 0 of AZD1222 vaccination. The receptors shown here come from an adult in good health.

The V gene is TRBV5-1, the J gene TRBJ2-3; TRBD2 agrees at 8 bases. The CDR3 runs 16 residues. Looked up from germline, CDR1 is SGHRS and CDR2 is YFSETQ. Unmatched junction bases numbered 11, after V lost 3 bases and J lost 5 bases. The CDR3 loop reads CASSSTTSGWRDTQYF. CDR3 nucleotide sequence: TGCGCCAGCAGCTCCACCACTAGCGGTTGGAGAGATACGCAGTATTTT.

This chain connects TRBV28 to TRBJ1-4; no definite D call. This CDR3 comprises 14 residues. Trimming took 0 bases from V and 7 from J, leaving 9 bases between them. Germline CDR1 and CDR2: MDHEN and SYDVKM. CDR3 nucleotides: TGTGCCAGCAGTTTATGGGGCAGGAGTGAAAAACTGTTTTTT. Protein product: CASSLWGRSEKLFF.

The chain has TRBV6-4 and TRBJ2-5; 7 bases agree with TRBD1. With 2 bases clipped from V and 5 bases from J, the junction kept 17 bases outside the gene matches. CDR1 is MRHNA and CDR2 is SNTAGT in the germline V gene. The CDR3 extends over 18 amino acids. CDR3 sequence: CASSDVFRDSQGRETQYF. Written as DNA, the CDR3 is TGTGCCAGCAGTGACGTGTTTCGGGACAGCCAGGGCAGGGAGACCCAGTACTTC.

The chain uses TRBV6-5 and TRBJ2-7; the match to TRBD1 covers 8 bases. J gave up 6 bases and V 6 bases, and 10 bases lay outside the gene matches. The CDR3 totals 14 residues. CDR1 and CDR2 from the germline V gene are MNHEY and SVGAGI. The CDR3: CASRHTGTGFEQYF. The CDR3 region has the DNA TGTGCCAGCAGACATACCGGGACAGGCTTCGAGCAGTACTTC.

The chain is built from TRBV9 and TRBJ2-5; D remains unclear. In germline, CDR1 is SGDLS, CDR2 YYNGEE. The CDR3 consists of 12 residues. With 2 bases removed from V and 7 bases from J, the gap between germline ends came to 9 bases. The CDR3 bases are TGTGCCAGCAGCGTTGAACTGGGGACCCAGTACTTC. Its protein is CASSVELGTQYF. The full variable domain, completed using reference TRBV9 and TRBJ2-5, is DSGVTQTPKHLITATGQRVTLRCSPRSGDLSVYWYQQSLDQGLQFLIQYYNGEERAKGNILERFSAQQFPDLHSELNLSSLELGDSALYFCASSVELGTQYFGPGTRLLVL.